The T cell receptor beta chain under discussion was sequenced for a study of regulatory T cells in long-lasting Graves disease. Time point denoted: persistent/refractory GD, antithyroid drugs over 5 years with positive TRAb. The TCR library was made from RNA extracted from PBMCs. Staff drew about 10 milliliters of peripheral blood into EDTA tubes. The V gene's germline CDR1 is LGHNT and CDR2 FRNRAP. This CDR3 has 16 residues. Trimming took 0 bases from V and 6 from J, leaving 17 bases between them. Relying on iRepertoire HTBI primers and Arm-PCR of CDR3 regions, the team built TCR beta libraries. TCRdb re-analysed the multiplex PCR reads in MiXCR, keeping a single row per CDR3 protein. The sample lists about 660,000 distinct CDR3 sequences; about 30% were seen once.

Sequences were derived from peripheral blood mononuclear cells (PBMCs), sampled when the disease was refractory, from a patient treated with antithyroid drugs. The rearrangement joins TRBV12-5 to TRBJ1-1; D gene uncertain. This TCR was sampled from a female donor with Graves disease. The CDR3 bases are TGTGCTAGTGGTTTGGTGGTTGGGCAGTACTCCGCTGAAGCTTTCTTT. As protein: CASGLVVGQYSAEAFF.